A few counts support the clone carrying this T cell receptor beta chain. This sample was taken from a study of T cells in Graves' hyperthyroidism and ophthalmopathy. The investigators amplified TCR beta CDR3 regions from RNA transcripts. During a first-round RT-PCR of the TCR CDR3, the HTBI primer set was used. Via MiXCR, TCRdb re-called the multiplex PCR reads, giving one row per CDR3 protein. The sample records hundreds of thousands of distinct CDR3 sequences, around 15% being singletons. Germline CDR1 reads SGHTA; CDR2 reads FQGNSA. J gave up 8 bases and V 2 bases, and 7 bases lay outside the gene matches. The CDR3 has 14 amino acids. The authors deemed Graves' hyperthyroidism stable absent ophthalmopathy progression within 18 months. Uncontrolled infections, other autoimmune diseases, pregnancy or lactation led to exclusion of patients. Orbital computed tomography and thyroid ultrasound, together with serum TRAb and thyroxine and clinical symptoms, were used for diagnoses.

Sequenced sample: blood. The clonotype was recovered from a young woman with Graves' hyperthyroidism. This chain connects TRBV7-2 to TRBJ2-3; 7 nucleotides match TRBD2. The CDR3 sequence: CASSLTPGRSTQYF. The CDR3 bases are TGTGCCAGCAGCTTAACCCCCGGGAGGTCTACGCAGTATTTT.